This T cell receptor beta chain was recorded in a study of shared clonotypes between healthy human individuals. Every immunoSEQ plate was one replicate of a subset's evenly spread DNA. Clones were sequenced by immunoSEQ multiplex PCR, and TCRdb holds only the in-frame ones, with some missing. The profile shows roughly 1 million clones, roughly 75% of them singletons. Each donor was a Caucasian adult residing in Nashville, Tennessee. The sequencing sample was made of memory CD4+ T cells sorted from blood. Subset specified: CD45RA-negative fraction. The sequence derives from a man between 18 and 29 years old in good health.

The CDR3 region is CARRTANSHEQYF. CDR3 coding DNA: TGTGCCAGGCGGACAGCTAATTCTCACGAGCAGTACTTC. The chain recombines TRBV27 with TRBJ2-7, with D perhaps TRBD1 (6 bases). Trimming took 9 bases from V and 5 from J, leaving 17 bases between them. CDR3 size: 13 residues. Germline values: CDR1 MNHEY, CDR2 SMNVEV (reference sequence).